This T cell receptor (beta chain) was sequenced during a study of early T cells in non-severe SARS-CoV-2 infection. V was shortened by 4 bases and J by 4 bases, with 5 bases between the two germline ends. This CDR3 has 11 residues. Per germline, CDR1 LGHDT and CDR2 YNNKEL (reference sequence). TCRdb re-called the 5' RACE reads with MiXCR, one entry per CDR3 protein. The sample consists of 100,000 or so distinct CDR3 sequences, roughly 15% of them appearing once. The material sequenced was whole blood, taken at baseline. This clonotype was sampled from an adult who was a healthcare worker with PCR-confirmed SARS-CoV-2 infection or an uninfected control (not recorded which). The chain joins TRBV3-1 to TRBJ2-7; D gene ambiguous. CDR3 protein: CASSRQYEQYF. In DNA, the CDR3 is TGTGCCAGCAGCCGCCAATACGAGCAGTACTTC.